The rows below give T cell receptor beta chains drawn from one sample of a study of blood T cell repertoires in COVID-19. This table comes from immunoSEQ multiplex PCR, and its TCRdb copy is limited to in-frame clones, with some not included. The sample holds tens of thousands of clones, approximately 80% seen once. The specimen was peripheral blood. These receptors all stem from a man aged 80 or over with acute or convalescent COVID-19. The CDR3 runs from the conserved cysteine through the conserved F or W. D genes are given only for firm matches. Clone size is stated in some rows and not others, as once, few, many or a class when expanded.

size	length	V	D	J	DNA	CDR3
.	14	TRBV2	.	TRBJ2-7	TGTGCCAGCAGTGAGAGGGCCCTCTCCTACGAGCAGTACTTC	CASSERALSYEQYF
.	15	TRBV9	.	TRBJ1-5	TGTGCCAGCAGCGTAGGACCGGGAGGGGACCAGCCCCAGCATTTT	CASSVGPGGDQPQHF
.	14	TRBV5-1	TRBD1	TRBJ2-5	TGCGCCAGCAGCTCTACAGGGGGCATGGAGACCCAGTACTTC	CASSSTGGMETQYF
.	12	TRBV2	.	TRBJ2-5	TGTGCCAGCAGTCCCCAGGGGGAGACCCAGTACTTC	CASSPQGETQYF
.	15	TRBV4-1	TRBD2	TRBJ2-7	TGCGCCAGCAGCCCGCTAGCGGGAAAGTCCCGCGAGCAGTACTTC	CASSPLAGKSREQYF
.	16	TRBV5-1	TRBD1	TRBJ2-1	TGCGCCAGCAGCCTCAGAGGCCAGGGGGCGTTTTATGAGCAGTTCTTC	CASSLRGQGAFYEQFF
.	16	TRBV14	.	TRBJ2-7	TGTGCCAGCAGCCCTAACCTTGGGCGCATCCCCCACGAGCAGTACTTC	CASSPNLGRIPHEQYF
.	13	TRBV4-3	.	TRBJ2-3	TGCGCCAGCAGCCCCTATTTCTTGGATACGCAGTATTTT	CASSPYFLDTQYF
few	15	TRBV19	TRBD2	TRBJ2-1	TGTGCCAGTAGCCCGGGACTAGCGGGCAACAATGAGCAGTTCTTC	CASSPGLAGNNEQFF
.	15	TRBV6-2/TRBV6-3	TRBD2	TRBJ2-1	TGTGCCAGCAGTTTTAGGGGACTAGCGAGCAATGAGCAGTTCTTC	CASSFRGLASNEQFF
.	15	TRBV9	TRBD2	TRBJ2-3	TGTGCCAGCAGCGTAGAGGGGCGGGAGGCAGATACGCAGTATTTT	CASSVEGREADTQYF
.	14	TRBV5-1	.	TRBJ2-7	TGCGCCAGCAGCCCCACAGGACAGACCTACGAGCAGTACTTC	CASSPTGQTYEQYF
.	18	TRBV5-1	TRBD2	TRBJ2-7	TGCGCCAGCAGCCTTTTTCCGGGACTAGCGGGAGAGGGCGGGGAGCAGTACTTC	CASSLFPGLAGEGGEQYF
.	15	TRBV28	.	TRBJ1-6	TGTGCCAGCAGTTTAGAGGGATTCTATAATTCACCCCTCCACTTT	CASSLEGFYNSPLHF
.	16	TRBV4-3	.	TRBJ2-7	TGCGCCAGCAGCCAAGATGCAGCGGTCAACTCCTACGAGCAGTACTTC	CASSQDAAVNSYEQYF
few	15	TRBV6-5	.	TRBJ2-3	TGTGCCAGCAGTTACCCCGATAGCGGCACAGATACGCAGTATTTT	CASSYPDSGTDTQYF
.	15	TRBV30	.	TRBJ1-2	TGTGCCTGGAACCTCCCACGGGGGGGCGTCTATGGCTACACCTTC	CAWNLPRGGVYGYTF
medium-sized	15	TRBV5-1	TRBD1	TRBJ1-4	TGCGCCAGCAGCTTGGCAGGGGGCATGTTTGAAAAACTGTTTTTT	CASSLAGGMFEKLFF
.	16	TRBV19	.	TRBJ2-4	TGTGCCAGTAGTGGAGGGGCACAAAGGGCCAAAAACATTCAGTACTTC	CASSGGAQRAKNIQYF
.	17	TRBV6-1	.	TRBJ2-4	TGTGCCAGCAGTGAAGCGGGACTCCTCTTAACCAAAAACATTCAGTACTTC	CASSEAGLLLTKNIQYF
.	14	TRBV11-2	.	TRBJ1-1	TGTGCCAGCAGCACCGGGGGATTAGGGACTGAAGCTTTCTTT	CASSTGGLGTEAFF
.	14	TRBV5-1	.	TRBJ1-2	TGCGCCAGCAGCCCGGGACGGGGGGATGGTGGCTACACCTTC	CASSPGRGDGGYTF
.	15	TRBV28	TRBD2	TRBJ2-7	TGTGCCAGCAGTCCCGGGACTATCCTGACCTACGAGCAGTACTTC	CASSPGTILTYEQYF